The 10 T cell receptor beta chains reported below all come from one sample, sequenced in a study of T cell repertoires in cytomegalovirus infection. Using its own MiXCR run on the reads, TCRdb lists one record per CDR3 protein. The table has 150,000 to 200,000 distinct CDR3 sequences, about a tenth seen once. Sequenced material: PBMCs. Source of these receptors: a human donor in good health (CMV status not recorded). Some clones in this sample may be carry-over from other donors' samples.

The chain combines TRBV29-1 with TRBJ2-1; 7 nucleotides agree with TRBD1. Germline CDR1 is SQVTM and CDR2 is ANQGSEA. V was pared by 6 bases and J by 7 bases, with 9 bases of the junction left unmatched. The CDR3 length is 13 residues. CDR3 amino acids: CSVAGTEFNEQFF. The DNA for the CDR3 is TGCAGCGTGGCCGGGACAGAGTTTAATGAGCAGTTCTTC.

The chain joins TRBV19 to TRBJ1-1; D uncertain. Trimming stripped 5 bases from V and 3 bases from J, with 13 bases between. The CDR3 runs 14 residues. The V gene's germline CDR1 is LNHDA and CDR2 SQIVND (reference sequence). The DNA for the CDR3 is TGTGCCAGTAGTGCACGGAGGCGGGACACTGAAGCTTTCTTT. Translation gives CASSARRRDTEAFF.

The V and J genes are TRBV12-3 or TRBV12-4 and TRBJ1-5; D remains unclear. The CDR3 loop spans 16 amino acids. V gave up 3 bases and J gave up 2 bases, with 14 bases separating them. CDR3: CASSFVEGMGNQPQHF. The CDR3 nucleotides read TGTGCCAGCAGTTTTGTGGAAGGGATGGGCAATCAGCCCCAGCATTTT.

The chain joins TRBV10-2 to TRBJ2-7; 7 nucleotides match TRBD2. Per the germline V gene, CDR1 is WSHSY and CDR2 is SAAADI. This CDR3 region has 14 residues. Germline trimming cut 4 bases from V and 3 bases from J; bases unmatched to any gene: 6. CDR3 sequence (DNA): TGCGCCAGCAGTGGAGGCGGGAGTCTCTACGAGCAGTACTTC. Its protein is CASSGGGSLYEQYF.

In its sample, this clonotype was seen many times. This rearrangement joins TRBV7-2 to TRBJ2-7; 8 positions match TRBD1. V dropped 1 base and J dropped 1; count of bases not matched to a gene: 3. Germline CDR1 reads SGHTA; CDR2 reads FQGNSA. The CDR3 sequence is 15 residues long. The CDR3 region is CASSLVQGASYEQYF. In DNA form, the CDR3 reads TGTGCCAGCAGCTTAGTCCAGGGGGCATCCTACGAGCAGTACTTC.

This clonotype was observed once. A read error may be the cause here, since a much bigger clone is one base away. The CDR3 bases are TGTGCCAGCACCTATTCCGGGTTCTCCTCTGGGGCCAACGTCCTGACTTTC. Protein sequence: CASTYSGFSSGANVLTF. V usage is TRBV6-2 or TRBV6-3 and J usage is TRBJ2-6; D unresolved. The CDR3 totals 17 residues. The germline V gene has CDR1 MNHEY and CDR2 SVGEGT. V lost 7 bases and J 0 bases, leaving 16 bases between the germline ends.

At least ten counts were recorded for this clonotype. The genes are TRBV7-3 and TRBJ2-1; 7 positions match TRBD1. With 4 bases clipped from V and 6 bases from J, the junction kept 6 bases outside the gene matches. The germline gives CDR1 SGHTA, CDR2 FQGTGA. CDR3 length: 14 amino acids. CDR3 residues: CASSSPPGGNEQFF. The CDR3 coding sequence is TGTGCCAGCAGCTCTCCGCCAGGGGGCAATGAGCAGTTCTTC.

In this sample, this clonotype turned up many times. For the CDR3, the DNA is TGTGCCAGCAGCCAGCGGGGACGGGGCACAGATACGCAGTATTTT. This gives the protein CASSQRGRGTDTQYF. The chain carries TRBV7-8 and TRBJ2-3; TRBD2 matches at 7 bases. CDR3 length equals 15 residues. Germline lookup yields CDR1 SGHVS and CDR2 FQNEAQ. Germline trimming cut 5 bases from V and 1 base from J; bases unmatched to any gene: 6.

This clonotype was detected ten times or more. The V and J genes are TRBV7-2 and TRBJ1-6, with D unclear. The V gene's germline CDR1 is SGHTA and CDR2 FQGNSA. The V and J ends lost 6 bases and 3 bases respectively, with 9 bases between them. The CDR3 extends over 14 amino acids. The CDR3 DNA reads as TGTGCCAGCAGTGTGGCCGTCTATAATTCACCCCTCCACTTT. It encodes CASSVAVYNSPLHF.

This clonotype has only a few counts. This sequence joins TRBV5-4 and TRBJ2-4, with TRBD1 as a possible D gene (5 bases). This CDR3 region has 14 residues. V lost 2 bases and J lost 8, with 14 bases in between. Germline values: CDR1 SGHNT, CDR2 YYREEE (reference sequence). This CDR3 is CASSFQGLRDIQYF. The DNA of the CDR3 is TGTGCCAGCAGCTTTCAGGGTTTGAGAGACATTCAGTACTTC.